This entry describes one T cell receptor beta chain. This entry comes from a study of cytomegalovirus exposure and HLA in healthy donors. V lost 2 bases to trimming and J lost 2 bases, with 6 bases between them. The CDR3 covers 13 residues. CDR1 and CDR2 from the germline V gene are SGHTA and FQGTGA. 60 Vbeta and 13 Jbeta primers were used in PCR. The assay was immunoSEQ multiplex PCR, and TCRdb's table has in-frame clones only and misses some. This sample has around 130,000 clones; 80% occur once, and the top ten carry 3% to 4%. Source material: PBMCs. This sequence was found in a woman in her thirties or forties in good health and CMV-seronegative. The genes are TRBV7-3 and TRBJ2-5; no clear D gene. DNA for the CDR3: TGTGCCAGCAGCTTAGGCATTCAAGAGACCCAGTACTTC. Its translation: CASSLGIQETQYF.